The 18 T cell receptor beta chains below come from one sample, sequenced in a study of T cells after yellow fever vaccination. A single record per CDR3 protein comes from TCRdb applying MiXCR to the 5' RACE reads. The table records about 340,000 distinct CDR3 sequences, 4% of them present only once. This specimen consisted of PBMCs, obtained 5 days after the yellow fever booster vaccination. Receptor source: a man aged 18 to 35 who received the YFV17D yellow fever vaccine.

Regarding this clonotype: The junction departs from germline at one end; a sequencing error may be responsible. The chain uses TRBV10-3 and TRBJ1-5; D remains ambiguous. The germline gives CDR1 ENHRY, CDR2 SYGVKD. The CDR3 sequence is 14 residues long. The CDR3 sequence: CAISEQLANQAQHF. The CDR3 DNA is TGTGCCATCAGTGAACAGTTAGCTAATCAGGCCCAGCATTTT.

A few counts support this clonotype. The CDR3 loop is CASSISGAGTSTDTQYF. CDR3 DNA sequence: TGTGCCAGTAGTATCTCTGGGGCAGGAACTAGCACAGATACGCAGTATTTT. The V call is TRBV19, the J call TRBJ2-3; D perhaps matches TRBD1 (5 bases). CDR1 LNHDA and CDR2 SQIVND come from the germline V gene (reference sequence). V dropped 3 bases and J dropped 0 bases, with 16 bases sitting between them. CDR3 size: 17 residues.

This clonotype was observed a few times. The chain is built from TRBV7-9 and TRBJ1-5, with D hard to call. V gave up 1 base and J gave up 4 bases, with 17 bases separating them. Per germline, CDR1 SEHNR and CDR2 FQNEAQ (reference sequence). This CDR3 contains 17 residues. CDR3 DNA sequence: TGTGCCAGCAGCTTAGACCCTACCAAATATGGGAATCAGCCCCAGCATTTT. Its protein is CASSLDPTKYGNQPQHF.

At least ten counts were recorded for this clonotype. The chain uses TRBV12-3 or TRBV12-4 and TRBJ2-1, with TRBD2 identical over 10 bases. V lost 2 bases, J lost 4 bases, and 2 bases stayed unmatched. The CDR3 contains 15 residues. The CDR3 DNA reads TGTGCCAGCAGTTTATCTAGCGGGGGTTACAATGAGCAGTTCTTC. Residues: CASSLSSGGYNEQFF.

In its sample, this clonotype was seen many times. This chain connects TRBV12-3 or TRBV12-4 to TRBJ2-1, with a weak D call TRBD2 (7 bases). Trimming took off 3 bases at V and 9 bases at J, with 12 bases between the two ends. The CDR3 is 13 amino acids. In DNA form, the CDR3 reads TGTGCCAGCAGTTTGGGGGGGCTTGGTGAGCAGTTCTTC. It is translated as CASSLGGLGEQFF.

In this sample, this clonotype turned up many times. The gene calls are TRBV3-1 and TRBJ2-2; tentatively, D is TRBD1 (5 bases). The CDR3 runs 15 residues. V lost 1 base and J 3 bases, leaving 9 bases between the germline ends. CDR1 and CDR2 (germline): LGHDT, YNNKEL (reference sequence). For the CDR3, the DNA is TGTGCCAGCAGCCAAGGCAGGGCTTACACCGGGGAGCTGTTTTTT. This encodes CASSQGRAYTGELFF.

This clonotype was counted many times. The V call is TRBV5-1, the J call TRBJ2-3, with D uncertain. The CDR3 covers 17 residues. Deletions cut 3 bases from V and 4 bases from J, with 21 bases between. From germline, CDR1 is SGHRS and CDR2 YFSETQ. CDR3 sequence: CASSSTYTRPRADTQYF. CDR3 bases: TGCGCCAGCAGCTCGACGTATACCCGACCCCGGGCAGATACGCAGTATTTT.

This clonotype was detected many times. The V and J genes are TRBV4-1 and TRBJ2-2; possible D gene TRBD1, 5 bases. V was shortened by 0 bases and J by 0 bases, with 5 bases between the two germline ends. The germline V gene has CDR1 MGHRA and CDR2 YSYEKL. CDR3 length equals 15 residues. The CDR3: CASSQEDTNTGELFF. CDR3 nucleotides: TGCGCCAGCAGCCAAGAGGACACGAACACCGGGGAGCTGTTTTTT.

This clonotype occurred a few times. V is TRBV5-8 and J is TRBJ2-7; D not resolved. The germline V gene encodes CDR1 SGHTS and CDR2 YDEGEE. Trimming shortened V by 2 bases and J by 6 bases, and 6 bases separated the two germline ends. The CDR3 extends over 11 amino acids. For the CDR3, the DNA is TGTGCCAGCAGCTTCTTACGCGAGCAGTACGTC. Residues: CASSFLREQYV.

This clonotype was counted between two and nine times. V and J are TRBV6-1 and TRBJ2-5; tentatively, D is TRBD1 or TRBD2 (5 bases each). CDR1 and CDR2 (germline): MNHNS, SASEGT. This CDR3 spans 13 amino acids. Trimming took off 8 bases at V and 1 base at J, with 11 bases between the two ends. CDR3 amino acids: CASVRGPQETQYF. As DNA, the CDR3 is TGTGCCAGCGTTCGGGGACCCCAAGAGACCCAGTACTTC.

This clonotype was counted a few times. The chain links TRBV10-3 to TRBJ1-3; D is unclear. Deletions cut 5 bases from V and 7 bases from J, with 21 bases between. The CDR3 runs to 16 residues. Germline V gene sequence: CDR1 ENHRY, CDR2 SYGVKD. CDR3 sequence reads: CAISRLGGMQRNTIYF. The CDR3, as DNA: TGTGCCATCAGTAGATTAGGAGGGATGCAACGGAACACCATATATTTT.

The chain couples TRBV20-1 to TRBJ2-7, with D unresolved. The germline V gene encodes CDR1 DFQATT and CDR2 SNEGSKA (reference sequence). The CDR3 covers 14 residues. The V end was cut by 5 bases, the J end by 2 bases, with 16 bases between. The chain's CDR3 is CSAYTIHSPYEQYF. As DNA, the CDR3 is TGCAGTGCTTATACAATACACAGCCCCTACGAGCAGTACTTC.

This clonotype was found many times. This chain connects TRBV7-9 to TRBJ1-1, with D possibly TRBD1 on 5 matching bases. The CDR3 has 15 amino acids. In germline, CDR1 is SEHNR, CDR2 FQNEAQ (reference sequence). Trimming pared 4 bases from V and 5 bases from J, leaving 17 bases between. The CDR3 coding sequence is TGTGCCAGCAGCTATATACAGGATAGTTTTACTGAAGCTTTCTTT. It codes for CASSYIQDSFTEAFF.

This chain uses TRBV5-1 with TRBJ2-7, with TRBD1 as a possible D gene (5 bases). Germline V lookup: CDR1 SGHRS, CDR2 YFSETQ. The germline V and J ends were trimmed by 4 bases and 5 bases, with 19 bases remaining between them. This CDR3 comprises 15 residues. Written as DNA, the CDR3 is TGCGCCAGCAGCCCCCCTGGGGCGACTCTGAACGAGCAGTACTTC. Translating it yields CASSPPGATLNEQYF.

The chain couples TRBV4-3 to TRBJ2-2; D possibly matches TRBD1 or TRBD2 (6 bases each). The CDR3 has 16 amino acids. V lost 4 bases to trimming and J lost 8 bases, with 20 bases between them. CDR1 is LGHNA, CDR2 YSLEER, per germline. CDR3 sequence (DNA): TGCGCCAGCAGCCCGTATCGCCGGGAGCAGGGGGGGGAGCTGTTTTTT. It specifies CASSPYRREQGGELFF.

This clonotype was seen repeatedly, ten times or more. This rearrangement joins TRBV27 to TRBJ1-5; D unresolved. CDR1 is MNHEY and CDR2 is SMNVEV in the germline V gene (reference sequence). The CDR3 covers 13 residues. The ends were cut back, 0 bases at V and 6 bases at J, with 6 bases in the middle. CDR3 DNA sequence: TGTGCCAGCAGTTTATCGATCCTTCAGCCCCAGCATTTT. It yields the protein CASSLSILQPQHF.

This clonotype appeared a few times. The gene calls are TRBV6-2 or TRBV6-3 and TRBJ2-2; the match to TRBD1 covers 10 bases. V lost 5 bases to trimming and J lost 5 bases; unmatched junction nucleotides: 8. The CDR3 covers 16 residues. Germline CDR1 reads MNHEY; CDR2 reads SVGEGT. DNA for the CDR3: TGTGCCAGCAGTCCCGGCGACAGGGGGCTAACCGGGGAGCTGTTTTTT. Its translation is CASSPGDRGLTGELFF.

The J gene is TRBJ1-4, the V gene TRBV7-2; D might be TRBD1 (5 bases). The CDR3 is 15 residues long. Germline V gives CDR1 SGHTA, CDR2 FQGNSA. Trimming left V 4 bases short and J 4 bases short, with 13 bases between. In DNA form, the CDR3 reads TGTGCCAGCAGCTACAGACGGGGACTTAATGAAAAACTGTTTTTT. Its translation: CASSYRRGLNEKLFF.